This entry concerns a single T cell receptor beta chain. Antigen specificity is unknown. Every immunoSEQ plate was one replicate of a subset's evenly spread DNA. Generated by immunoSEQ multiplex PCR, the TCRdb table keeps only in-frame clones and is missing some. Seen here are 1.4 million to 1.5 million clones, over 95% observed once, and the top ten hold approximately 1.1%. Germline CDR1 and CDR2: WNHNN and SYGVQD (reference sequence). This CDR3 spans 14 amino acids. The V end lost 6 bases, the J end lost 4 bases, and 12 bases lay between the germline ends. This sample stems from a study of shared clonotypes between healthy human individuals. Study-wide findings and caveats: Against clonotypes common to all four donors, non-shared ones had lower generation probabilities. Clonotype sharing across a few donors was observed for 5% to 6.5% of naive CD4 clonotypes.

The rearrangement joins TRBV10-1 to TRBJ2-2; tentatively, D is TRBD1 (6 bases). Sequencing input: naive CD4+ T cells sorted from blood. This sample's subset: CD45RA+ positively selected. This clonotype was sampled from a man aged 25-40 years in good health. CDR3 DNA sequence: TGCGCCAGCAGCGACCGACAGGTCACCGGGGAGCTGTTTTTT. This translates into CASSDRQVTGELFF.